What follows are 16 T cell receptor beta chains derived from one specimen sequenced in a study of response to subunit inactivated influenza vaccine. MiXCR was run by TCRdb on the RT-PCR reads, yielding one entry per CDR3 protein. The repertoire consists of hundreds of thousands of distinct CDR3 sequences, with approximately 18% occurring once and the leading ten covering about a tenth. The sample was PBMCs from blood, taken approximately 5 days after vaccination. Receptor source: a man aged 50 to 59 who received an inactivated influenza vaccine.

This clonotype showed up many times. V usage is TRBV7-2 and J usage is TRBJ2-3; D gene ambiguous. The CDR3 extends over 16 amino acids. With 0 bases removed from V and 6 bases from J, the gap between germline ends came to 16 bases. Germline V CDR1 and CDR2: SGHTA, FQGNSA. CDR3 DNA: TGTGCCAGCAGCTTAGCGGTTTCCGCGGCGCAGGATACGCAGTATTTT. Residues: CASSLAVSAAQDTQYF. Full variable domain (outside the CDR3, taken from reference TRBV7-2 and TRBJ2-3): GAGVSQSPSNKVTEKGKDVELRCDPISGHTALYWYRQSLGQGLEFLIYFQGNSAPDKSGLPSDRFSAERTGGSVSTLTIQRTQQEDSAVYLCASSLAVSAAQDTQYFGPGTRLTVL.

This clonotype has at least ten counts. V and J are TRBV6-5 and TRBJ1-1; 8 bases agree with TRBD1. This CDR3 is 14 amino acids long. Germline lookup yields CDR1 MNHEY and CDR2 SVGAGI. J gave up 4 bases and V 3 bases, and 4 bases lay outside the gene matches. The CDR3: CASSYTGGGTEAFF. The CDR3 DNA sequence: TGTGCCAGCAGTTATACAGGGGGAGGCACTGAAGCTTTCTTT.

V usage is TRBV21-1 and J usage is TRBJ2-5; the DNA was not used to check the table's D call, TRBD2. TRBV21-1 is given as a pseudogene. The CDR3 consists of 15 residues. CDR3 sequence (DNA): TGTGCCAGCAGCAAAGAGTGGGGAGTTTGGGAGACCCAGTACTTC. This gives the protein CASSKEWGVWETQYF.

This clonotype showed up many times. The V call is TRBV12-3 or TRBV12-4, the J call TRBJ1-1; D possibly corresponds to TRBD1 (5 bases). The CDR3 contains 14 residues. V lost 2 bases to trimming and J lost 4 bases, with 11 bases between them. The DNA of the CDR3 is TGTGCCAGCAGTTTACAGGGTTGGGGCACTGAAGCTTTCTTT. This codes for CASSLQGWGTEAFF.

Only a few counts were recorded for this clonotype. The chain is built from TRBV7-2 and TRBJ2-1; 11 bases are shared with TRBD2. CDR3 size: 16 residues. V was clipped by 4 bases and J by 4 bases; unmatched bases: 6. CDR1 is SGHTA, CDR2 FQGNSA, per germline. DNA of the CDR3: TGTGCCAGCAGCTCCCTCGGGACTAGCGGTTACAATGAGCAGTTCTTC. It is translated as CASSSLGTSGYNEQFF.

The rearrangement links TRBV18 to TRBJ1-3, with no clear D. The V gene's germline CDR1 is KGHSH and CDR2 LQKENI. The CDR3 length is 14 residues. Trimming shortened V by 3 bases and J by 4 bases, and 10 bases separated the two germline ends. The CDR3 reads CASSPSTVGNTIYF. CDR3 nucleotide sequence: TGTGCCAGCTCACCTTCTACCGTCGGAAACACCATATATTTT.

There are a few counts of this clonotype. The CDR3 is CASSFKRIWGHEQYF. In DNA form, the CDR3 reads TGTGCCAGCAGTTTTAAGAGGATCTGGGGCCACGAGCAGTACTTC. The rearrangement uses TRBV28 and TRBJ2-7, with a tentative D call TRBD1 (5 bases). Per germline, CDR1 MDHEN and CDR2 SYDVKM. The V end was cut by 3 bases, the J end by 5 bases, with 17 bases between. This CDR3 region has 15 residues.

The chain is built from TRBV7-8 and TRBJ2-1; 12 nucleotides line up with TRBD2. The J segment lost 2 bases and the V segment lost 5 bases, leaving 7 bases of the junction unmatched. Germline assignment: CDR1 SGHVS and CDR2 FQNEAQ. This CDR3 has 17 residues. In DNA form, the CDR3 reads TGTGCCAGCAGCCCCCGACTAGCGGGAGATGCCTACAATGAGCAGTTCTTC. It translates to CASSPRLAGDAYNEQFF.

Ten or more counts support this clonotype. The chain carries TRBV5-5 and TRBJ2-7; tentatively, D is TRBD2 (6 bases). Germline V gives CDR1 SGHKS, CDR2 YYEKEE (reference sequence). The CDR3 totals 15 residues. Trimming removed 5 bases at V and 3 bases at J, with 18 bases between. The CDR3 DNA sequence: TGTGCCAGCAGTCGAGGGCAGGGAGGCGGCTACGAGCAGTACTTC. It encodes CASSRGQGGGYEQYF. The full variable domain, in which reference TRBV5-5 and TRBJ2-7 provide the parts outside the CDR3, is DAGVTQSPTHLIKTRGQQVTLRCSPISGHKSVSWYQQVLGQGPQFIFQYYEKEERGRGNFPDRFSARQFPNYSSELNVNALLLGDSALYLCASSRGQGGGYEQYFGPGTRLTVT.

The chain recombines TRBV10-3 with TRBJ2-2, with TRBD2 matching 12 bases. Germline values: CDR1 ENHRY, CDR2 SYGVKD. The CDR3 spans 17 residues. The ends lost 2 bases at V and 6 bases at J; junction bases unmatched: 7. CDR3 bases: TGTGCCATCAGTGAGGGAGGCCTAGCGGGAGGGGCCGGGGAGCTGTTTTTT. Protein: CAISEGGLAGGAGELFF.

This clonotype has only a few counts. The CDR3 nucleotides read TGTGCCAGCAACGGACAGGGCGGCAATCAGCCCCAGCATTTT. This sequence encodes CASNGQGGNQPQHF. V and J are TRBV7-2 and TRBJ1-5, with 8 bases lining up with TRBD1. The V gene end was trimmed by 7 bases and the J gene end by 2 bases; junction bases not matched to a gene: 4. CDR3 size: 14 residues. Germline V gene lookup returns CDR1 SGHTA and CDR2 FQGNSA.

The chain recombines TRBV20-1 with TRBJ1-2; 11 bases map to TRBD1. The CDR3 length is 16 residues. Germline V CDR1 and CDR2: DFQATT, SNEGSKA (reference sequence). The trim removed 3 bases at V and 8 bases at J, leaving 14 bases unmatched. The CDR3 protein is CSASHPSGQGAGGYTF. CDR3 bases: TGCAGTGCTAGTCATCCCTCCGGACAGGGGGCTGGAGGCTACACCTTC.

This clonotype was recorded at least ten times. This chain uses TRBV5-1 with TRBJ2-5, with a weak D call TRBD2 (5 bases). Germline values: CDR1 SGHRS, CDR2 YFSETQ. The CDR3 contains 13 residues. With 0 bases removed from V and 5 bases from J, the gap between germline ends came to 8 bases. CDR3 DNA sequence: TGCGCCAGCAGCTTGGGACGGGATGAGACCCAGTACTTC. Translation gives CASSLGRDETQYF.

The V call is TRBV27, the J call TRBJ1-2, with D uncertain. This CDR3 comprises 14 residues. Trimming cost V 2 bases and J 4 bases, with 11 bases left between them. Germline assignment: CDR1 MNHEY and CDR2 SMNVEV (reference sequence). The CDR3 region has the DNA TGTGCCAGCAGTTTAAAGCCAGTCCTCTATGGCTACACCTTC. Its protein product is CASSLKPVLYGYTF.

The rearrangement uses TRBV5-1 and TRBJ2-3, with a weak D call TRBD2 (7 bases). Trimming pared 4 bases from V and 4 bases from J, leaving 13 bases between. This CDR3 has 14 amino acids. From germline, CDR1 is SGHRS and CDR2 YFSETQ. CDR3 protein: CASSPKGGSDTQYF. Written as DNA, the CDR3 is TGCGCCAGCAGCCCCAAGGGGGGGTCAGATACGCAGTATTTT.

This clonotype was recorded many times. The chain employs TRBV14 and TRBJ2-1, with 12 bases that match TRBD2. The germline gives CDR1 SGHDN, CDR2 FVKESK. Trimming at V came to 8 bases and at J to 4 bases, leaving 6 bases not matched to a gene. The CDR3 is 15 residues long. The CDR3 coding sequence is TGTGCCAGCGGTACTAGCGGGGGGCTTTACAATGAGCAGTTCTTC. Protein sequence: CASGTSGGLYNEQFF.